A single T cell receptor (beta chain) is shown here with its context. These data are taken from a study of T cell changes during pregnancy in multiple sclerosis. Repertoires were generated with immunoSEQ multiplex PCR, while TCRdb's copy carries only in-frame clones and drops some. The sample lists 20,000 to 25,000 clones, 70% to 90% seen once, with 6% to 9.5% in the top ten. CDR1 is SEHNR and CDR2 is FQNEAQ in the germline V gene (reference sequence). The CDR3 spans 15 residues. Trimming took off 3 bases at V and 0 bases at J, with 11 bases between the two ends. V gene TRBV7-9 combines with J gene TRBJ1-1, with a tentative D call TRBD1 (6 bases). The TCR comes from a female donor with multiple sclerosis, enrolled in a pregnancy study. The sample here was CD8+ T cells from peripheral blood mononuclear cells, taken before pregnancy. CDR3: CASSLQGWVNTEAFF. In DNA, the CDR3 is TGTGCCAGCAGCTTGCAGGGGTGGGTGAACACTGAAGCTTTCTTT.